Listed here are 2 T cell receptor beta chains from one sample, sequenced in a study of T cell repertoires in cytomegalovirus infection. TCRdb called the reads again in MiXCR, with one record for every CDR3 protein. The top ten hold roughly 12% of the sample, which has about 890,000 distinct CDR3 sequences, approximately 33% seen once. Antigen specificity for these receptors is unknown. Sequences were derived from cultured CD8+ T cells from PBMCs, sampled from culture after CMV antigen stimulation. The receptors come from a human donor in good health (CMV status not recorded). Some clones in this sample may be carry-over from other donors' samples.

This rearrangement joins TRBV14 to TRBJ1-1; D call uncertain. Deletions cut 0 bases from V and 5 bases from J, with 7 bases between. The length of the CDR3 is 13 residues. The germline V gene encodes CDR1 SGHDN and CDR2 FVKESK. Written as DNA, the CDR3 is TGTGCCAGCAGCCAAGAGTGGATAACTGAAGCTTTCTTT. Translating it yields CASSQEWITEAFF.

The V gene is TRBV19, the J gene TRBJ2-1; tentative D call: TRBD1 (6 bases). The CDR3 covers 15 residues. V lost 6 bases and J lost 3, with 15 bases in between. Germline V gene data show CDR1 as LNHDA and CDR2 as SQIVND (reference sequence). In DNA form, the CDR3 reads TGTGCCAGTAGCTCGAGGGCAGGGGTCTACAATGAGCAGTTCTTC. Residues: CASSSRAGVYNEQFF. The variable domain in full, completed from reference TRBV19 and TRBJ2-1, reads DGGITQSPKYLFRKEGQNVTLSCEQNLNHDAMYWYRQDPGQGLRLIYYSQIVNDFQKGDIAEGYSVSREKKESFPLTVTSAQKNPTAFYLCASSSRAGVYNEQFFGPGTRLTVL.